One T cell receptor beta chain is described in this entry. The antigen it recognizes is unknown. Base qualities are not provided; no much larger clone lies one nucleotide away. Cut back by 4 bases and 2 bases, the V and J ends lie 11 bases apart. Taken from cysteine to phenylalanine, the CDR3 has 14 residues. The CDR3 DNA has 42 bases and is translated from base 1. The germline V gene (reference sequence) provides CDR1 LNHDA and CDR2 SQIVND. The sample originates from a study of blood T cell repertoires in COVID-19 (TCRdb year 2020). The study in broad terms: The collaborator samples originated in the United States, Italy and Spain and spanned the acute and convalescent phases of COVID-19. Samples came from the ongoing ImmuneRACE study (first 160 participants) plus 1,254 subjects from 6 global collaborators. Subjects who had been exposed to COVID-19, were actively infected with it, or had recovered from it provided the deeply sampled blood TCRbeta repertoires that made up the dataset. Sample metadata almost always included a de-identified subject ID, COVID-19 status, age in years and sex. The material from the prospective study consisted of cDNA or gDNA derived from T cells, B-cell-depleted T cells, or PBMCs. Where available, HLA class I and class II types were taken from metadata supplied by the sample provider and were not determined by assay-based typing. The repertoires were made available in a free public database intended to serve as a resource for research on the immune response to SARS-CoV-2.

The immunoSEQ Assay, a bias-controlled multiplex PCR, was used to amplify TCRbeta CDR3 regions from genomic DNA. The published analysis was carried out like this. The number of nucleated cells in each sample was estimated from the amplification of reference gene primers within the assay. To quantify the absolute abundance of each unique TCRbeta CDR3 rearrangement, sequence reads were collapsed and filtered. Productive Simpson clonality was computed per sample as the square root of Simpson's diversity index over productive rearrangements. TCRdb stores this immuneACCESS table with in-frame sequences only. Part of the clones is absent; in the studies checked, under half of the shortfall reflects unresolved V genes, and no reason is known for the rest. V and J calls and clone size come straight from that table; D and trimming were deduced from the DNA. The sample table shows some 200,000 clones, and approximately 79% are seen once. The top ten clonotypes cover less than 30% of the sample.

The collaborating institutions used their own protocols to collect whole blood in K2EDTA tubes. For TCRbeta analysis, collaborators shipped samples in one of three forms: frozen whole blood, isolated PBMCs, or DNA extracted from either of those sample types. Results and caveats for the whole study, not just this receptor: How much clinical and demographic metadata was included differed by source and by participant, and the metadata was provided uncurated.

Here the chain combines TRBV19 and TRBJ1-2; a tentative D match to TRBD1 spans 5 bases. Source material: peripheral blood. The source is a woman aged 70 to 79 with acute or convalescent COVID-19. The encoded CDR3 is CASSTRGRNYGYTF. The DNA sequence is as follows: TGTGCCAGTAGTACGCGGGGACGGAACTATGGCTACACCTTC. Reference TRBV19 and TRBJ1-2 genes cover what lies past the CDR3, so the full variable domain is DGGITQSPKYLFRKEGQNVTLSCEQNLNHDAMYWYRQDPGQGLRLIYYSQIVNDFQKGDIAEGYSVSREKKESFPLTVTSAQKNPTAFYLCASSTRGRNYGYTFGSGTRLTVV.